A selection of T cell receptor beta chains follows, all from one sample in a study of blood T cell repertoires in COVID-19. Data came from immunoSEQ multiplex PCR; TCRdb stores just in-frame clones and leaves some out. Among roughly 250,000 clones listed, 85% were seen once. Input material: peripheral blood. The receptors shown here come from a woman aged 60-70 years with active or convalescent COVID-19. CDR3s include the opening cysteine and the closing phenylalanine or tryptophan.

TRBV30,CAWSSYPSGRAPRETQYF
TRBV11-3,CASSPGQGGEQFF
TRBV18,CASSPGTHNFNQPQHF
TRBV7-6,CASSLGWDRGTEAFF
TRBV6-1,CASSETVTNEKLFF
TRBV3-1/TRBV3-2,CASSQQTRVKDTQYF
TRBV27,CASSLSSGPYTSYNEQFF
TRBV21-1,CASSKGTSGSRRYF
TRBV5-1,CASSLSVGGPTDTQYF
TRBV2,CANSVGGVGYEQYF
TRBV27,CASSLAASTDTQYF
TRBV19,CASSTSGHTQYF
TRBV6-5,CASNRQGEAFF
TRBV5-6,CASSLVHFAEAFF
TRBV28,CASSFGTGGEGNTEAFF
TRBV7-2,CASSYQPSGRAKNIQYF
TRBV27,CASSLQGANYGYTF
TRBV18,CASSPEVNQPQHF
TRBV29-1,CSVGLAGDSPDTQYF
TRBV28,CASSPGTDLYGYTF
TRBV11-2,CASSLGGAGVNEQFF
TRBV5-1,CASSLGAAGGEGNTEAFF
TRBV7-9,CASSLAGVGHEQYF
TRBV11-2,CASSLVRAGGSNEQFF
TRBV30,CAWNRLLASGNEQFF
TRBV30,CAWNRGLSTDTQYF
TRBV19,CASSMVVRQSGRGWWGYGYTF
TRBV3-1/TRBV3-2,CASSRGWGGSWDEQFF
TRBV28,CASSHGTSGRVTQFF
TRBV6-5,CASRSSGRDEQFF